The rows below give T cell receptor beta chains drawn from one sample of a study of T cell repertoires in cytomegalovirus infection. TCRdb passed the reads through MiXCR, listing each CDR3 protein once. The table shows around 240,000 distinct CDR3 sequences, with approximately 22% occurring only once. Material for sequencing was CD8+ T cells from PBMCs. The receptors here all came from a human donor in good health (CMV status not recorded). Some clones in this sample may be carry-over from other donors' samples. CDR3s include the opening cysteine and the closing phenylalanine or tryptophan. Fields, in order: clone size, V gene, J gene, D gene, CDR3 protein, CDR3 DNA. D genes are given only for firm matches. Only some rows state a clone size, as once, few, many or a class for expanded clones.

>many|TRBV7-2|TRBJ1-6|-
CASSLTTNSPLHF
TGTGCCAGCAGCTTAACGACCAATTCACCCCTCCACTTT
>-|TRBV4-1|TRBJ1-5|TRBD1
CASSQTTGNQPQHF
TGCGCCAGCAGCCAAACGACAGGGAACCAGCCCCAGCATTTT
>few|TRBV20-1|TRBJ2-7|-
CSATNWGSSYEQYF
TGCAGTGCTACCAACTGGGGGAGCTCCTACGAGCAGTACTTC
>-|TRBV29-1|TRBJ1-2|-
CSLLDGIYGYTF
TGCAGCCTCCTCGACGGCATCTATGGCTACACCTTC
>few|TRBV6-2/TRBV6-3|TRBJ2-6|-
CASIPNSGANVLTF
TGTGCCAGTATTCCGAACTCTGGGGCCAACGTCCTGACTTTC
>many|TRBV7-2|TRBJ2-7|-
CASSLVPGSDYEQYF
TGTGCCAGCAGCTTAGTCCCGGGATCGGACTACGAGCAGTACTTC
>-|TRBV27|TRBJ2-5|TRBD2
CASRVAGVGETQYF
TGTGCCAGCAGAGTGGCGGGGGTGGGGGAGACCCAGTACTTC
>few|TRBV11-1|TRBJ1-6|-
CASSLLNSPLHF
TGTGCCAGCAGCCTTTTGAATTCACCCCTCCACTTT
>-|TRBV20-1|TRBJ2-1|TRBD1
CSAREEGTGTVNEQFF
TGCAGTGCTAGAGAAGAGGGGACAGGCACTGTCAATGAGCAGTTCTTC
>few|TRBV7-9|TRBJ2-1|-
CASSLRTDNYNEQFF
TGTGCCAGCAGCTTACGTACGGATAATTACAATGAGCAGTTCTTC
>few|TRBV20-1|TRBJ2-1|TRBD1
CSATQTGYNEQFF
TGCAGTGCTACCCAGACAGGGTACAATGAGCAGTTCTTC
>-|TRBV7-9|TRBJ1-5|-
CASSSGFNQPQHF
TGTGCCAGCAGCTCAGGGTTCAATCAGCCCCAGCATTTT
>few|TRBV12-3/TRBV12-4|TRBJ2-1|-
CASSKDRGRDEQFF
TGTGCCAGCAGTAAAGACCGGGGTCGGGATGAGCAGTTCTTC
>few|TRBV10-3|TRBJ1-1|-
CAISESGRPENTEAFF
TGTGCCATCAGTGAGTCCGGACGCCCAGAGAACACTGAAGCTTTCTTT
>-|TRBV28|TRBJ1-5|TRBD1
CASSFLRGTAHQPQHF
TGTGCCAGCAGTTTCCTCCGCGGGACAGCCCATCAGCCCCAGCATTTT
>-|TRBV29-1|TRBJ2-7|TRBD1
CSVERTGYEQYF
TGCAGCGTTGAAAGGACAGGTTACGAGCAGTACTTC
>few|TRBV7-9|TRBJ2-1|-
CASSLADYNEQFF
TGTGCCAGCAGCTTAGCGGACTACAATGAGCAGTTCTTC
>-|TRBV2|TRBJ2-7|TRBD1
CASRLTGDYEQYF
TGTGCCAGCAGGTTGACAGGGGACTACGAGCAGTACTTC
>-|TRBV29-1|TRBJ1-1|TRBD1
CSAGQGRWAEAFF
TGCAGCGCCGGACAGGGGAGATGGGCTGAAGCTTTCTTT
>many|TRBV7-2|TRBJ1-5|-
CASSNDVNQPQHF
TGTGCCAGCAGTAACGACGTCAATCAGCCCCAGCATTTT
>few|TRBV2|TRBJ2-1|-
CASSGGLNEQFF
TGTGCCAGCAGTGGGGGGCTCAATGAGCAGTTCTTC
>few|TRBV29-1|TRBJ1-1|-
CSVDEVTEAFF
TGCAGCGTTGATGAGGTCACTGAAGCTTTCTTT
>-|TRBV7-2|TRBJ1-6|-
CASTQDSSYNSPLHF
TGTGCCAGCACTCAAGACAGCTCCTATAATTCACCCCTCCACTTT
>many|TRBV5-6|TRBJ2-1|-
CASSLASPYALTVDEQFF
TGTGCCAGCAGCTTGGCCTCCCCCTACGCCCTCACGGTGGATGAGCAGTTCTTC
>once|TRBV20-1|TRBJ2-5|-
CSADPLTHQSETQYF
TGCAGTGCAGATCCCTTGACTCACCAGTCGGAGACCCAGTACTTC
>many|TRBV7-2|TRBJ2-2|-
CASSLKRTGARDTGELFF
TGTGCCAGCAGCTTAAAACGAACGGGGGCTCGGGACACCGGGGAGCTGTTTTTT
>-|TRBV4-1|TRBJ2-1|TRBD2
CASTLTSPNNEQFF
TGCGCCAGCACCCTGACTAGCCCCAACAATGAGCAGTTCTTC
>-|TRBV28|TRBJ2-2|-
CASSARVTGELFF
TGTGCCAGCAGTGCACGGGTCACCGGGGAGCTGTTTTTT
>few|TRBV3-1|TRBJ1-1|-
CASSQDRDLNTEAFF
TGTGCCAGCAGCCAAGATCGCGATTTAAACACTGAAGCTTTCTTT
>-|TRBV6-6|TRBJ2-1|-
CASSYNRLGEQFF
TGTGCCAGCAGTTACAACCGACTAGGTGAGCAGTTCTTC
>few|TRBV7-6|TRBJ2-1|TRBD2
CASSYLSGGADNEQFF
TGTGCCAGCAGCTATCTCTCCGGGGGGGCCGACAATGAGCAGTTCTTC
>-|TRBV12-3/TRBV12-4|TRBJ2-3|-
CANDQGTDTQYF
TGTGCCAACGATCAAGGGACGGATACGCAGTATTTT
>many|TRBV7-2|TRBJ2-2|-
CASSPGVDRPGELFF
TGTGCCAGCAGCCCCGGGGTAGATAGGCCTGGGGAGCTGTTTTTT
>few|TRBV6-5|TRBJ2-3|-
CASSYGFVSSTDTQYF
TGTGCCAGCAGTTACGGGTTCGTGTCTAGCACAGATACGCAGTATTTT
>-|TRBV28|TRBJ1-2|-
CASSPRTQNGYTF
TGTGCCAGCAGTCCCCGGACACAGAATGGCTACACCTTC
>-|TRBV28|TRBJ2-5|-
CASSFFPTIQETQYF
TGTGCCAGCAGTTTCTTCCCCACCATCCAAGAGACCCAGTACTTC
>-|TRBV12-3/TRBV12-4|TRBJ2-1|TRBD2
CASSQSGGASNEQFF
TGTGCCAGCAGCCAAAGCGGGGGGGCCTCGAATGAGCAGTTCTTC
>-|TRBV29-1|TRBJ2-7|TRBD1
CSFMTGSSYEQYF
TGCAGCTTCATGACAGGGAGCTCCTACGAGCAGTACTTC
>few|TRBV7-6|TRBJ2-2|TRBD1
CASSPGTGATGELFF
TGTGCCAGCAGCCCCGGGACAGGGGCAACCGGGGAGCTGTTTTTT